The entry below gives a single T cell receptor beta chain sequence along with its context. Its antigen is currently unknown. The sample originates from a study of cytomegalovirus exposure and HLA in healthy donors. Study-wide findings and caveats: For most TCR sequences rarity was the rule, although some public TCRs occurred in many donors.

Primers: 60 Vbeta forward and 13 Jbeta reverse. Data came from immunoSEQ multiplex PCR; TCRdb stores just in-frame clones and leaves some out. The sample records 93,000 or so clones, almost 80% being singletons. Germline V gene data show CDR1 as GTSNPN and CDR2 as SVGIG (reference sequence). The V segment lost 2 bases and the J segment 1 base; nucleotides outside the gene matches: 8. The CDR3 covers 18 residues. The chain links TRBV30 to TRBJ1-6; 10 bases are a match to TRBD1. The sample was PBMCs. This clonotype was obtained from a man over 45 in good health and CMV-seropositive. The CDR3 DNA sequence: TGTGCCTGGAGTTTCCCGACAGGGGGCGCGTCCTATAATTCACCCCTCCACTTT. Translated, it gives CAWSFPTGGASYNSPLHF.